A single sample gave rise to the 27 T cell receptor beta chains below, sequenced in a study of blood T cell repertoires in COVID-19. Profiling relied on immunoSEQ multiplex PCR, and the TCRdb table lists in-frame clones only, not all of them. The data contain roughly 86,000 clones, around 81% of them singletons. The specimen was peripheral blood. These receptors were collected from a woman in her 70s with acute or convalescent COVID-19.

This rearrangement joins TRBV5-4 to TRBJ2-2; 7 bases are a match to TRBD1. The CDR3 totals 14 residues. Per germline, CDR1 SGHNT and CDR2 YYREEE (reference sequence). With 2 bases clipped from V and 6 bases from J, the junction kept 4 bases outside the gene matches. CDR3 sequence (DNA): TGTGCCAGCAGCTTAGACAGGGTGTCCGGGGAGCTGTTTTTT. Its protein product is CASSLDRVSGELFF.

In its sample, this clone was seen once. The chain joins TRBV7-3 to TRBJ1-6; the D gene is possibly TRBD1 (6 bases). CDR1 is SGHTA, CDR2 FQGTGA, per germline. V lost 2 bases and J lost 8, with 10 bases in between. There are 14 residues in the CDR3. CDR3 sequence reads: CASSLQGRDSPLHF. CDR3 nucleotide sequence: TGTGCCAGCAGCTTACAGGGGAGGGATTCACCCCTCCACTTT.

This clone has more than one count but fewer than ten. This chain links TRBV7-9 with TRBJ2-7; 8 nucleotides agree with TRBD2. Germline trimming cut 3 bases from V and 1 base from J; bases unmatched to any gene: 5. Per germline, CDR1 SEHNR and CDR2 FQNEAQ (reference sequence). The CDR3 totals 15 residues. CDR3 sequence (DNA): TGTGCCAGCAGCTTGGGCGGGGGGACATCCTACGAGCAGTACTTC. This translates into CASSLGGGTSYEQYF. The full variable domain, completed using reference TRBV7-9 and TRBJ2-7, is DTGVSQNPRHKITKRGQNVTFRCDPISEHNRLYWYRQTLGQGPEFLTYFQNEAQLEKSRLLSDRFSAERPKGSFSTLEIQRTEQGDSAMYLCASSLGGGTSYEQYFGPGTRLTVT.

The chain links TRBV12-3 or TRBV12-4 to TRBJ2-7; a weak D match, TRBD2 (6 bases). Trimming took off 9 bases at V and 5 bases at J, with 14 bases between the two ends. The CDR3 loop spans 12 amino acids. As DNA, the CDR3 is TGTGCCAGTAGATACAGGAGGGACGAGCAGTACTTC. It translates to CASRYRRDEQYF.

This clone was observed once. The chain has TRBV3-1 (or the pseudogene TRBV3-2) and TRBJ1-1; D remains unclear. The germline CDR1 and CDR2 sequences are LGHDT and YNNKEL (reference sequence). V was clipped by 3 bases and J by 7 bases, with 15 bases between them. The CDR3 consists of 14 residues. The DNA of the CDR3 is TGTGCCAGCAGCCAGAGATCGGTGTACAGTGAAGCTTTCTTT. Translation: CASSQRSVYSEAFF.

This sequence joins TRBV11-2 and TRBJ1-3; a possible D gene is TRBD1 (6 bases). The CDR3 loop spans 17 amino acids. Trimming shortened V by 4 bases and J by 2 bases, and 18 bases separated the two germline ends. Germline CDR1 reads SGHAT; CDR2 reads FQNNGV. CDR3 loop: CASSSLFRTGTGNTIYF. CDR3 DNA: TGTGCCAGCAGCTCCCTCTTCCGAACAGGGACTGGAAACACCATATATTTT.

This chain uses TRBV7-8 with TRBJ2-1; 9 positions agree with TRBD2. Unmatched junction bases numbered 15, after V lost 6 bases and J lost 9 bases. From germline, CDR1 is SGHVS and CDR2 FQNEAQ. The CDR3 consists of 16 residues. The CDR3 sequence: CASSQRGLAGHGEQFF. The CDR3, as DNA: TGTGCCAGCAGTCAGAGAGGTCTAGCGGGGCACGGTGAGCAGTTCTTC.

The chain uses TRBV29-1 and TRBJ1-4; TRBD1 is a possible D gene (6 bases). The germline gives CDR1 SQVTM, CDR2 ANQGSEA. The ends were cut back, 7 bases at V and 8 bases at J, with 17 bases in the middle. CDR3 size: 13 residues. The CDR3 region has the DNA TGCAGCGCGGACCAGGGGCAAGGCGAAAAACTGTTTTTT. It specifies CSADQGQGEKLFF.

This clone was recorded once. The chain is built from TRBV20-1 and TRBJ2-3, with unresolved D. CDR3 length equals 11 residues. Deletions cut 4 bases from V and 5 bases from J, with 7 bases between. Germline CDR1 and CDR2: DFQATT and SNEGSKA (reference sequence). CDR3 protein: CSAIAVDTQYF. DNA for the CDR3: TGCAGTGCTATAGCAGTAGATACGCAGTATTTT.

This clone appeared once. The chain links TRBV2 to TRBJ1-2, with D uncertain. Trimming removed 6 bases from V and 5 bases from J, with 10 bases in between. The CDR3 covers 12 residues. The germline V gene has CDR1 SNHLY and CDR2 FYNNEI. In nucleotides, the CDR3 is TGTGCCAGCAGCCTCTCCGTTTATGGCTACACCTTC. Translated: CASSLSVYGYTF.

The chain has TRBV5-1 and TRBJ2-5; perhaps TRBD2 as D (5 bases). Germline loops: CDR1 SGHRS, CDR2 YFSETQ. This CDR3 spans 16 amino acids. V lost 1 base to trimming and J lost 0 bases, with 13 bases between them. CDR3 residues: CASSLSPGNYQETQYF. CDR3 in DNA: TGCGCCAGCAGCTTGAGTCCCGGGAATTACCAAGAGACCCAGTACTTC.

The V call is TRBV21-1, the J call TRBJ1-2; whether TRBD1, the table's D call, matches the DNA was not checked. TRBV21-1 is tagged as a pseudogene. CDR3 length equals 15 residues. The CDR3 DNA reads TGTGCCAGCAGCAAGGACACGGGCAACATCTATGGCTACACCTTC. As protein: CASSKDTGNIYGYTF.

This chain links TRBV12-3 or TRBV12-4 with TRBJ1-5; D gene ambiguous. The CDR3 is 13 amino acids. V was shortened by 5 bases and J by 4 bases, with 9 bases between the two germline ends. CDR3 sequence reads: CASSQQLNQPQHF. The CDR3 bases are TGTGCCAGCAGTCAACAACTAAATCAGCCCCAGCATTTT.

V usage is TRBV21-1 and J usage is TRBJ1-6; whether TRBD1, the table's D call, matches the DNA was not checked. TRBV21-1 is an annotated pseudogene. The CDR3 covers 17 residues. The CDR3 nucleotides are TGTGCCAGCAGCAAGCCCACAGGGGACTTATTAGGGTCACCCCTCCACTTT. It codes for CASSKPTGDLLGSPLHF.

The rearrangement uses TRBV2 and TRBJ2-7; 8 bases match TRBD1. Looked up from germline, CDR1 is SNHLY and CDR2 is FYNNEI. The CDR3 has 14 residues. V lost 7 bases to trimming and J lost 2 bases; unmatched junction nucleotides: 7. The CDR3: CASNRDRTTYEQYF. The CDR3 coding sequence is TGTGCCAGCAACCGGGACAGGACCACCTACGAGCAGTACTTC.

This clone was seen a few times. The chain combines TRBV5-4 with TRBJ1-2, with a weak D call TRBD1 (6 bases). Germline V CDR1 and CDR2: SGHNT, YYREEE (reference sequence). The CDR3 extends over 14 amino acids. Trimming cost V 2 bases and J 4 bases, with 12 bases left between them. CDR3: CASSLLTGPYGYTF. For the CDR3, the DNA is TGTGCCAGCAGCTTACTTACAGGGCCCTATGGCTACACCTTC.

The rearrangement uses TRBV5-1 and TRBJ2-2; the D gene is possibly TRBD1 (6 bases). The CDR3 runs 15 residues. Trimming shortened V by 1 base and J by 4 bases, and 11 bases separated the two germline ends. Per the germline V gene, CDR1 is SGHRS and CDR2 is YFSETQ. The CDR3 here is CASSLQGPITGELFF. Written as DNA, the CDR3 is TGCGCCAGCAGCTTGCAGGGGCCTATCACCGGGGAGCTGTTTTTT.

J is TRBJ1-5 and V is TRBV2; perhaps TRBD1 as D (6 bases). Germline lookup yields CDR1 SNHLY and CDR2 FYNNEI. The V gene lost 6 bases and the J gene lost 4 bases, with 13 bases spanning the gap. This CDR3 is 14 amino acids long. The CDR3 region is CASSDRTANQPQHF. The CDR3, as DNA: TGTGCCAGCAGCGACCGGACAGCAAATCAGCCCCAGCATTTT.

This clone was detected once. The rearrangement links TRBV27 to TRBJ1-2; weak D call: TRBD1 (6 bases). The germline V gene has CDR1 MNHEY and CDR2 SMNVEV (reference sequence). With 5 bases removed from V and 3 bases from J, the gap between germline ends came to 13 bases. CDR3 size: 14 residues. The CDR3, as DNA: TGTGCCAGCAGTACAATCGGGGGGCACTATGGCTACACCTTC. This codes for CASSTIGGHYGYTF.

The rearrangement joins TRBV27 to TRBJ1-1; D possibly corresponds to TRBD1 (5 bases). The V end was cut by 6 bases, the J end by 4 bases, with 15 bases between. Germline V gene sequence: CDR1 MNHEY, CDR2 SMNVEV (reference sequence). The CDR3 runs 14 residues. The CDR3 is CASRPQASGTEAFF. In DNA form, the CDR3 reads TGTGCCAGCAGACCACAGGCTTCGGGCACTGAAGCTTTCTTT.

This clone has a single count. This chain uses TRBV5-5 with TRBJ1-1, with D unclear. Germline-derived CDR1 and CDR2 are SGHKS and YYEKEE (reference sequence). V was clipped by 0 bases and J by 1 base, with 7 bases between them. The length of the CDR3 is 14 residues. The DNA for the CDR3 is TGTGCCAGCAGCTTGGGGGAGGGGAACACTGAAGCTTTCTTT. It is translated as CASSLGEGNTEAFF.

This rearrangement joins TRBV10-1 to TRBJ2-1, with 7 bases lining up with TRBD1. Germline V gene data show CDR1 as WNHNN and CDR2 as SYGVQD (reference sequence). The CDR3 spans 13 residues. V was clipped by 9 bases and J by 10 bases; unmatched bases: 12. CDR3 DNA: TGCGCCAGAACAGGGGCCACCAGAGGAGAGCAGTTCTTC. It specifies CARTGATRGEQFF.

V gene TRBV5-6 combines with J gene TRBJ2-7, with D possibly being TRBD1 (6 bases). V was cut by 0 bases and J by 2 bases, with 12 bases left in between. The germline CDR1 and CDR2 sequences are SGHDT and YYEEEE. The CDR3 spans 15 residues. Written as DNA, the CDR3 is TGTGCCAGCAGCTTGGTACAGGGTAGGCCCTACGAGCAGTACTTC. Translation: CASSLVQGRPYEQYF.

This clone was seen only a few times. The gene calls are TRBV9 and TRBJ1-3; D uncertain. The germline V gene has CDR1 SGDLS and CDR2 YYNGEE. The CDR3 is 15 residues long. V was clipped by 3 bases and J by 0 bases, with 10 bases between them. The CDR3 DNA reads as TGTGCCAGCAGCGCCGAGGCATACTCTGGAAACACCATATATTTT. Residues: CASSAEAYSGNTIYF. Combining the CDR3 with reference TRBV9 and TRBJ1-3 gives the whole variable domain DSGVTQTPKHLITATGQRVTLRCSPRSGDLSVYWYQQSLDQGLQFLIQYYNGEERAKGNILERFSAQQFPDLHSELNLSSLELGDSALYFCASSAEAYSGNTIYFGEGSWLTVV.

The gene calls are TRBV7-2 and TRBJ1-1; D is unclear. Trimming took 3 bases from V and 6 from J, leaving 17 bases between them. The germline V gene encodes CDR1 SGHTA and CDR2 FQGNSA. The CDR3 has 15 residues. DNA of the CDR3: TGTGCCAGCAGCTTGTCTTTAATCGGGTTGGCTGAAGCTTTCTTT. This codes for CASSLSLIGLAEAFF.

In its sample, this clone was seen once. This sequence joins TRBV28 and TRBJ1-5, with D possibly being TRBD1 (5 bases). V was clipped by 8 bases and J by 5 bases, with 10 bases between them. The CDR3 contains 12 residues. Germline assignment: CDR1 MDHEN and CDR2 SYDVKM. The CDR3 sequence is CASVIRDQPQHF. The CDR3 coding sequence is TGTGCCAGCGTAATCAGGGATCAGCCCCAGCATTTT.

This chain connects TRBV7-9 to TRBJ1-2; 8 bases line up with TRBD1. The junction had 15 bases not matched to a gene; V was cut back by 3 bases and J by 6 bases. Germline V CDR1 and CDR2: SEHNR, FQNEAQ (reference sequence). CDR3 size: 17 residues. As DNA, the CDR3 is TGTGCCAGCAGCTTGCCAGGGGGCATCGAGGATTGGAATGGCTACACCTTC. Amino acids: CASSLPGGIEDWNGYTF.